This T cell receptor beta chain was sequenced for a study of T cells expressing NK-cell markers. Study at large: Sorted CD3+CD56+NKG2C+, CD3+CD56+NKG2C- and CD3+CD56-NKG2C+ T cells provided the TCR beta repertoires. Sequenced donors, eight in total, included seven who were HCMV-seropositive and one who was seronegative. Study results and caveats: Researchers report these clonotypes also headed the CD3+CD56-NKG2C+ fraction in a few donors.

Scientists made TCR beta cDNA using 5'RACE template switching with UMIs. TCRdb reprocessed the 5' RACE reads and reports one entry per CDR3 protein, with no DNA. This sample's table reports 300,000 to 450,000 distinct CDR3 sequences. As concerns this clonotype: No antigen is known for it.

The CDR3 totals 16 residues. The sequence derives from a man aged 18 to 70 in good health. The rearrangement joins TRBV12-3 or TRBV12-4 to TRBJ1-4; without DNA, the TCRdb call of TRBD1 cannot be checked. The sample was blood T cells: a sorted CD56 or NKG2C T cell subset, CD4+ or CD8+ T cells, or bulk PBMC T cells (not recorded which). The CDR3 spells CASSFGHEISGEKLFF.